This T cell receptor (beta chain) was captured by sequencing in a study of blood T cell repertoires in COVID-19. The age range of participants was 18 to 89 years, with residence in 20 to 25 US areas. This clone has only one observation. As processed by the authors: Amplification of reference gene primers was used by the study to estimate nucleated cell counts. The table came from immunoSEQ multiplex PCR; TCRdb's copy has only in-frame clones and leaves some out. D and trimming come from the DNA, and the V and J calls and clone size come from that table. Of fewer than 300,000 clones listed, about 85% are singletons. Germline CDR1 SGHRS, CDR2 YFSETQ. Trimming took 4 bases from V and 3 from J, leaving 23 bases between them. CDR3 length equals 17 residues.

The rearrangement uses TRBV5-1 and TRBJ2-7; D is perhaps TRBD1 (6 bases). The source material was PBMCs or T cells enriched from blood (not recorded which). The source of this sequence is a woman between 50 and 59 years old who had recovered from COVID-19. The CDR3 here is CASSRGTENLLLYEQYF. The CDR3 region has the DNA TGCGCCAGCAGCAGGGGGACCGAGAACCTCCTACTCTACGAGCAGTACTTC.